This T cell receptor beta chain appears in the sequencing data of a study of type 1 and type 2 diabetes patients. Study-level findings and limits: Type 1 diabetes repertoires were significantly less diverse than type 2 diabetes ones.

Of note for this clonotype: Its specificity is unknown.

The PCR template was genomic DNA. A primer set of 30 forward and 13 reverse primers amplified the CDR3. Each CDR3 protein gets one entry after TCRdb re-called the multiplex PCR reads with MiXCR. Among 250,000 or so distinct CDR3 sequences listed, 40% to 50% were seen once. The germline gives CDR1 MNHEY, CDR2 SVGAGI. This CDR3 contains 13 residues. V was clipped by 6 bases and J by 7 bases, with 15 bases between them. The genes are TRBV6-5 and TRBJ1-1; D perhaps matches TRBD1 (6 bases). Input material: peripheral blood mononuclear cells (PBMCs). This sequence originates from a man between 18 and 29 years old with type 2 diabetes. CDR3 DNA: TGTGCCAGCAGCCCGACAGGCCGGGGTGAAGCTTTCTTT. This translates into CASSPTGRGEAFF.